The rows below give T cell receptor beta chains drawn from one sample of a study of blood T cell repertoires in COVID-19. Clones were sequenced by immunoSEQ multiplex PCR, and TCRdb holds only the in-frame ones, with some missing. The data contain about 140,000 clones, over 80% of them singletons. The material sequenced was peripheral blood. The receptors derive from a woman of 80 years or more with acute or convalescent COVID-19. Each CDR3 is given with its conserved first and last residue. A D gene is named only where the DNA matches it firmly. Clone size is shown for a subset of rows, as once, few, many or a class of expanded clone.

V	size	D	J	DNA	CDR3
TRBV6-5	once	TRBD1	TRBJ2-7	TGTGCCAGCAGTCGACAGGGGAGCGAGCAGTACTTC	CASSRQGSEQYF
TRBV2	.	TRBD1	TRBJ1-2	TGTGCCAGCAGTGACGGGTGGACAGGGGTCTATGGCTACACCTTC	CASSDGWTGVYGYTF
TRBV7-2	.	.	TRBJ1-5	TGTGCCAGCAGCTTAGTTGGGCAGAGCAATCAGCCCCAGCATTTT	CASSLVGQSNQPQHF
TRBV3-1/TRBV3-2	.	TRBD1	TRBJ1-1	TGTGCCAGCAGCCACATCGGGACAGGGAACACTGAAGCTTTCTTT	CASSHIGTGNTEAFF
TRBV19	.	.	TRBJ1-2	TGTGCCAGTAGTACGTCCGCGGGACGGACAAACTATGGCTACACCTTC	CASSTSAGRTNYGYTF
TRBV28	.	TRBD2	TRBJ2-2	TGTGCCAGCAATCAACCCGGGACTAGCGGGGCCTTTAGGACCGGGGAGCTGTTTTTT	CASNQPGTSGAFRTGELFF
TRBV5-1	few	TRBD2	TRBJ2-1	TGCGCCAGCAGCTTCGGGGGGGCATCCTACAATGAGCAGTTCTTC	CASSFGGASYNEQFF
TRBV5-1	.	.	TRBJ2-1	TGCGCCAGCAGCTTGGCCGTCGATAGACTCAATGAGCAGTTCTTC	CASSLAVDRLNEQFF
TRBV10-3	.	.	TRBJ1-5	TGTGCCATCAGTGACACACGGGACTCCAATCAGCCCCAGCATTTT	CAISDTRDSNQPQHF
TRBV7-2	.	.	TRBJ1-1	TGTGCCAGCAGCTTCGGGACAAGACTTGAAGCTTTCTTT	CASSFGTRLEAFF
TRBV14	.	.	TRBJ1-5	TGTGCCAGCAGCCACCTAAATCAGCCCCAGCATTTT	CASSHLNQPQHF
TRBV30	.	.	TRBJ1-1	TGTGCCTGGAGTGTGGGGGGGCGCGCTGAAGCTTTCTTT	CAWSVGGRAEAFF
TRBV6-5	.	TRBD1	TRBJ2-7	TGTGCCAGCAGACCCTCCCAAGGACAGGTATACGAGCAGTACTTC	CASRPSQGQVYEQYF
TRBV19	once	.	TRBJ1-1	TGTGCCAGTAGTTCAATCGGGGGTACTGAAGCTTTCTTT	CASSSIGGTEAFF
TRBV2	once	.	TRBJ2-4	TGTGCCAGCACCGGAGTGTCCAAAAACATTCAGTACTTC	CASTGVSKNIQYF
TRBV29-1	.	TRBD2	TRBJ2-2	TGCAGCGTTGAAGAGCTAGCGGGGAAGGGGGAGCTGTTTTTT	CSVEELAGKGELFF
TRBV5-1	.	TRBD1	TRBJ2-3	TGCGCCAGCAGCTCTGGGACAGGGGGTGCAGATACGCAGTATTTT	CASSSGTGGADTQYF
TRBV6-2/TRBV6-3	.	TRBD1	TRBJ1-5	TGTGCCAGCTGCCGGGACAGATATCAGCCCCAGCATTTT	CASCRDRYQPQHF